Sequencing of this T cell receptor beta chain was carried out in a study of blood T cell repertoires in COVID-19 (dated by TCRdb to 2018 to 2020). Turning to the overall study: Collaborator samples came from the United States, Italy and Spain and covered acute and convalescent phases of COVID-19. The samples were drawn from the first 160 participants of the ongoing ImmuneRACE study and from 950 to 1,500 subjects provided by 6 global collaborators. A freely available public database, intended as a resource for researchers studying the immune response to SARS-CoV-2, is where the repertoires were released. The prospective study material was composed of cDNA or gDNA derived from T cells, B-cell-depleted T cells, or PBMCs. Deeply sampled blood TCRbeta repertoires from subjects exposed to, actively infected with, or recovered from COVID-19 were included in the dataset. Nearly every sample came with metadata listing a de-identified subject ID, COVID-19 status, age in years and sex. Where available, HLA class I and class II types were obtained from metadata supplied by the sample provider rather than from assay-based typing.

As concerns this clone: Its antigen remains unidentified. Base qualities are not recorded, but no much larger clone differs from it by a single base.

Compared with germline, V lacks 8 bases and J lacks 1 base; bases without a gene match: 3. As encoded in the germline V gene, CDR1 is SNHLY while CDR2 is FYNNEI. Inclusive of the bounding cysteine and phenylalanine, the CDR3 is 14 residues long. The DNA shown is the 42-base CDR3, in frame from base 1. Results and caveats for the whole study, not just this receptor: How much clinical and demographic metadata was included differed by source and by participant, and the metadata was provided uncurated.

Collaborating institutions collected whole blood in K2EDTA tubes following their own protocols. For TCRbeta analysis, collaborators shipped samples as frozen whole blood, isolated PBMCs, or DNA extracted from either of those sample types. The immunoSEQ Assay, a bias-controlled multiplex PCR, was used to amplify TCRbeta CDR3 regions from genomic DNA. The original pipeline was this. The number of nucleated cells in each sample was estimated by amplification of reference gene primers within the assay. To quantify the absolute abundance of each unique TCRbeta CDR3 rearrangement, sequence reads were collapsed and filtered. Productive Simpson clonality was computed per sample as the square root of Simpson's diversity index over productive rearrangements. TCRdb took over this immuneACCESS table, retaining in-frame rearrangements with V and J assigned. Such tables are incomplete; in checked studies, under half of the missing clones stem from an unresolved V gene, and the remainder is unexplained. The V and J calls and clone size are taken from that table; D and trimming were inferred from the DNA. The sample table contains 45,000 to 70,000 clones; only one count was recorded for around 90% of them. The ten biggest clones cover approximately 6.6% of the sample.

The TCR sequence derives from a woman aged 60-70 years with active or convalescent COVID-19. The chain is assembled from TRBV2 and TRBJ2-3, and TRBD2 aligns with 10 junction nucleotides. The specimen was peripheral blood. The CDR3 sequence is CASAGTSGTDTQYF. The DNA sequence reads TGTGCCAGCGCTGGGACTAGCGGCACAGATACGCAGTATTTT.